This T cell receptor (beta chain) was retrieved from a study of shared clonotypes between healthy human individuals. General study findings and limits: Owing to a small donor count, the genetic and exposure-history diversity represented was limited.

Of note for this clone: Its matching antigen is unknown. A far larger clone is one base from this, pointing to a likely read error. The sample contains more than one DNA sequence encoding this CDR3.

At a deep level, the assay was run. Clones were sequenced by immunoSEQ multiplex PCR, and TCRdb holds only the in-frame ones, with some missing. The repertoire holds about 490,000 clones, with 76% as singletons. This TCR came from a woman between 40 and 50 years old in good health. Some clones in this sample may be carry-over from other donors' samples. Sequenced sample: PBMCs.

The CDR3 DNA sequence: TGCGCCAGCAGCTCCTCCTACGAGCAGTACTTC. Its translation: CASSSSYEQYF. This sequence joins TRBV5-1 and TRBJ2-7; no firm D call. Germline-derived CDR1 and CDR2 are SGHRS and YFSETQ. Trimming left V 3 bases short and J 0 bases short, with 1 base between. The CDR3 length is 11 residues.